This TCR beta chain was obtained from a study of T cells in Graves' hyperthyroidism and ophthalmopathy. The table lists this clonotype with many counts. CDR1 is SGHRS and CDR2 is YFSETQ in the germline V gene. The CDR3 extends over 14 amino acids. The ends were cut back, 4 bases at V and 6 bases at J, with 17 bases in the middle. TCR beta CDR3 regions were amplified from RNA. When the TCR CDR3 underwent first-round RT-PCR, the HTBI primer set was used. Via MiXCR, TCRdb re-called the multiplex PCR reads, giving one row per CDR3 protein. The repertoire holds about 580,000 distinct CDR3 sequences, with approximately 15% as singletons.

Sample: blood. The receptor was isolated from a woman in her twenties or thirties with Graves' hyperthyroidism that later progressed to Graves' ophthalmopathy. The chain carries TRBV5-1 and TRBJ2-7; possibly TRBD1 or TRBD2 for D (5 bases each). The CDR3 DNA follows: TGCGCCAGCAGCCAACATACCGGGACCGGCGAGCAGTACTTC. This sequence encodes CASSQHTGTGEQYF. The full variable domain, its missing parts supplied by reference TRBV5-1 and TRBJ2-7, is KAGVTQTPRYLIKTRGQQVTLSCSPISGHRSVSWYQQTPGQGLQFLFEYFSETQRNKGNFPGRFSGRQFSNSRSEMNVSTLELGDSALYLCASSQHTGTGEQYFGPGTRLTVT.